Following are 27 T cell receptor beta chains from one sample sequenced in a study of cytomegalovirus exposure and HLA in healthy donors. The PCR contained 60 Vbeta and 13 Jbeta primers. TCRdb's table, derived via immunoSEQ multiplex PCR, lists solely in-frame clones and lacks some. The sample includes 170,000 or so clones, approximately 80% of them seen just once. Sequencing was performed on PBMCs. Every receptor here comes from a woman aged 50 to 60 in good health and CMV-seronegative.

The chain links TRBV28 to TRBJ2-3; D unresolved. CDR1 is MDHEN, CDR2 SYDVKM, per germline. V shed 6 bases and J shed 3 bases, with 10 bases lying between them. This CDR3 has 13 residues. This chain's CDR3 is CASSPPRTDTQYF. The CDR3 nucleotides are TGTGCCAGCAGCCCTCCCCGTACAGATACGCAGTATTTT.

The J gene is TRBJ2-3, the V gene TRBV27; the match to TRBD2 covers 10 bases. Germline V gene lookup returns CDR1 MNHEY and CDR2 SMNVEV (reference sequence). The CDR3 totals 15 residues. The junction had 10 bases not matched to a gene; V was cut back by 6 bases and J by 7 bases. CDR3 amino acids: CASSTRLAGHNTQYF. DNA for the CDR3: TGTGCCAGCAGCACCCGACTAGCGGGTCACAATACGCAGTATTTT.

Here the CDR3 reads CAGGAGGQWTEAFF. Here the CDR3 DNA reads TGTGCCGGAGGGGCGGGGGGGCAGTGGACTGAAGCTTTCTTT. The chain combines TRBV7-9 with TRBJ1-1; possible D gene TRBD1, 6 bases. The germline gives CDR1 SEHNR, CDR2 FQNEAQ (reference sequence). The CDR3 runs 14 residues. V was cut by 11 bases and J by 5 bases, with 21 bases left in between.

The chain links TRBV10-3 to TRBJ1-4; D possibly corresponds to TRBD1 (5 bases). Germline V gene lookup returns CDR1 ENHRY and CDR2 SYGVKD. Trimming removed 2 bases from V and 8 bases from J, with 12 bases in between. The CDR3 contains 14 residues. Here the CDR3 reads CAISENGAQEKLFF. The CDR3 DNA is TGTGCCATCAGTGAGAATGGGGCCCAAGAAAAACTGTTTTTT.

The chain is built from TRBV7-2 and TRBJ2-7; D is possibly TRBD1 (6 bases). This CDR3 has 15 residues. CDR1 SGHTA and CDR2 FQGNSA come from the germline V gene. Deletions cut 3 bases from V and 1 base from J, with 13 bases between. CDR3 sequence reads: CASSFSSQGSYEQYF. The CDR3 nucleotides read TGTGCCAGCAGCTTTTCATCCCAGGGGTCCTACGAGCAGTACTTC. Filled out from reference TRBV7-2 and TRBJ2-7, the complete variable domain reads GAGVSQSPSNKVTEKGKDVELRCDPISGHTALYWYRQSLGQGLEFLIYFQGNSAPDKSGLPSDRFSAERTGGSVSTLTIQRTQQEDSAVYLCASSFSSQGSYEQYFGPGTRLTVT.

The gene calls are TRBV5-8 and TRBJ1-4, with a weak D call TRBD1 (5 bases). CDR1 is SGHTS, CDR2 YDEGEE, per germline. The CDR3 totals 15 residues. Trimming left V 4 bases short and J 5 bases short, with 15 bases between. The CDR3 reads CASSTRQLLNEKLFF. The CDR3 DNA follows: TGTGCCAGCAGCACCCGACAGCTCCTAAATGAAAAACTGTTTTTT.

This clone was recorded a few times. J is TRBJ2-1 and V is TRBV7-3; TRBD2 is a possible D gene (5 bases). V lost 5 bases and J 7 bases, leaving 12 bases between the germline ends. The CDR3 is 13 amino acids. Germline V CDR1 and CDR2: SGHTA, FQGTGA. The CDR3 spells CASSDGNQNEQFF. Written as DNA, the CDR3 is TGTGCCAGCAGCGACGGGAATCAGAATGAGCAGTTCTTC.

The rearrangement joins TRBV9 to TRBJ1-1; no firm D call. V lost 0 bases to trimming and J lost 0 bases, with 3 bases between them. CDR3 size: 13 residues. CDR1 and CDR2 (germline): SGDLS, YYNGEE. CDR3 sequence reads: CASSVVLNTEAFF. CDR3 coding DNA: TGTGCCAGCAGCGTAGTATTGAACACTGAAGCTTTCTTT.

The V gene is TRBV28, the J gene TRBJ1-1; 8 positions agree with TRBD1. The CDR3 covers 18 residues. V gave up 8 bases and J gave up 1 base; unmatched junction bases: 18. Germline-derived CDR1 and CDR2 are MDHEN and SYDVKM. The DNA of the CDR3 is TGTGCCAGCGCGAAGACAGGGGCGGCGGGCGGATGGAACACTGAAGCTTTCTTT. It is translated as CASAKTGAAGGWNTEAFF.

This clone appeared a few times. The V and J genes are TRBV23-1 and TRBJ2-7; no clear D gene. TRBV23-1 is filed as an ORF, its function uncertain. V shed 0 bases and J shed 5 bases, with 11 bases lying between them. This CDR3 region has 14 residues. CDR3 sequence reads: CASSQSSQPDEQYF. The CDR3 DNA follows: TGCGCCAGCAGTCAATCTTCACAGCCCGACGAGCAGTACTTC.

V and J are TRBV10-2 and TRBJ1-1; D not certain. The V gene's germline CDR1 is WSHSY and CDR2 SAAADI. Trimming pared 3 bases from V and 6 bases from J, leaving 11 bases between. The CDR3 consists of 13 residues. The chain's CDR3 is CASSEAGIPEAFF. DNA of the CDR3: TGCGCCAGCAGTGAAGCGGGAATTCCTGAAGCTTTCTTT.

This chain links TRBV7-9 with TRBJ1-1; D not certain. V gave up 5 bases and J gave up 10 bases, with 17 bases separating them. CDR3 length: 13 amino acids. CDR1 SEHNR and CDR2 FQNEAQ come from the germline V gene (reference sequence). The chain's CDR3 is CASSAGGIRGAFF. The CDR3 DNA reads TGTGCCAGCAGCGCCGGAGGCATACGGGGAGCTTTCTTT.

This clone was detected only once. The V and J genes are TRBV6-5 and TRBJ1-1; 7 positions match TRBD1. Trimming took 7 bases from V and 5 from J; bases not matched to a gene: 10. Germline CDR1 reads MNHEY; CDR2 reads SVGAGI. The CDR3 length is 14 residues. CDR3 nucleotides: TGTGCCAGCAACACCGGGGACAGATGGACTGAAGCTTTCTTT. Protein product: CASNTGDRWTEAFF.

CDR3: CASSLDREGSEAFF. The CDR3 DNA sequence: TGTGCCAGCAGCTTAGACAGGGAAGGATCTGAAGCTTTCTTT. This chain links TRBV7-8 with TRBJ1-1, with TRBD1 as a possible D gene (6 bases). The CDR3 sequence is 14 residues long. Deletions cut 1 base from V and 6 bases from J, with 12 bases between. In germline, CDR1 is SGHVS, CDR2 FQNEAQ.

V and J are TRBV6-5 and TRBJ2-7; TRBD2 agrees at 12 bases. The V gene end was trimmed by 6 bases and the J gene end by 2 bases; junction bases not matched to a gene: 2. The CDR3 spans 14 residues. In germline, CDR1 is MNHEY, CDR2 SVGAGI. The CDR3 sequence is CASRRTSGTYEQYF. The DNA for the CDR3 is TGTGCCAGCAGACGGACTAGCGGGACCTACGAGCAGTACTTC.

In this sample, this clone turned up once. This chain uses TRBV9 with TRBJ2-7; D is possibly TRBD1 (6 bases). This CDR3 has 16 amino acids. V was pared by 0 bases and J by 5 bases, with 18 bases between. Germline V CDR1 and CDR2: SGDLS, YYNGEE. This CDR3 is CASSVEGTGSLDEQYF. DNA for the CDR3: TGTGCCAGCAGCGTAGAGGGAACAGGGTCGTTGGACGAGCAGTACTTC.

The chain couples TRBV2 to TRBJ2-1; D is unclear. The CDR3 covers 16 residues. V was trimmed by 4 bases and J by 0 bases, leaving 13 bases between them. Germline assignment: CDR1 SNHLY and CDR2 FYNNEI. CDR3 residues: CASSGMVRSSYNEQFF. CDR3 DNA sequence: TGTGCCAGCAGTGGCATGGTCAGAAGCTCCTACAATGAGCAGTTCTTC.

V usage is TRBV28 and J usage is TRBJ2-1, with 7 bases fitting TRBD1. The germline CDR1 and CDR2 sequences are MDHEN and SYDVKM. V shed 8 bases, J shed 8 bases, and the junction held 6 bases outside the gene matches. This CDR3 contains 12 residues. CDR3 residues: CASVTGVHEQFF. In nucleotides, the CDR3 is TGTGCCAGCGTCACAGGGGTCCATGAGCAGTTCTTC.

In this sample, this clone turned up once. The V gene is TRBV6-1, the J gene TRBJ2-3, with D unresolved. CDR3 length: 14 amino acids. Per germline, CDR1 MNHNS and CDR2 SASEGT. Trimming took off 5 bases at V and 0 bases at J, with 9 bases between the two ends. In DNA, the CDR3 is TGTGCCAGCAGTACCGGGTCCAGCACAGATACGCAGTATTTT. This codes for CASSTGSSTDTQYF.

This chain links TRBV9 with TRBJ1-2; no clear D. The V gene's germline CDR1 is SGDLS and CDR2 YYNGEE. V lost 2 bases, J lost 4 bases, and 12 bases lay in between. This CDR3 has 14 residues. The CDR3 protein is CASSVDVRGYGYTF. The DNA for the CDR3 is TGTGCCAGCAGCGTGGATGTCCGCGGCTATGGCTACACCTTC.

The chain combines TRBV28 with TRBJ1-6; weak D call: TRBD1 (6 bases). The V and J ends lost 6 bases and 8 bases respectively, with 20 bases between them. The CDR3 extends over 16 amino acids. Germline CDR1 reads MDHEN; CDR2 reads SYDVKM. The CDR3 loop is CASSFAGGVSDSPLHF. In DNA form, the CDR3 reads TGTGCCAGCAGCTTTGCGGGGGGCGTTTCCGATTCACCCCTCCACTTT.

This clone was seen more than once but under ten times. The chain uses TRBV10-3 and TRBJ2-5; perhaps TRBD1 as D (6 bases). This CDR3 comprises 13 residues. Germline assignment: CDR1 ENHRY and CDR2 SYGVKD. Trimming shortened V by 8 bases and J by 5 bases, and 15 bases separated the two germline ends. The CDR3 sequence is CAIGAGVWETQYF. DNA for the CDR3: TGTGCCATCGGGGCAGGGGTTTGGGAGACCCAGTACTTC.

The chain joins TRBV11-3 to TRBJ2-1, with 9 bases fitting TRBD2. The CDR3 is made up of 15 amino acids. The germline V gene encodes CDR1 SGHNT and CDR2 YENEEA. The ends lost 5 bases at V and 4 bases at J; junction bases unmatched: 6. CDR3 amino acids: CASSRIAGAYNEQFF. DNA for the CDR3: TGTGCCAGCAGCCGTATAGCGGGAGCTTACAATGAGCAGTTCTTC.

The rearrangement joins TRBV5-1 to TRBJ2-2, with D unclear. CDR1 and CDR2 (germline): SGHRS, YFSETQ. V was shortened by 1 base and J by 4 bases, with 5 bases between the two germline ends. The CDR3 is 13 residues long. The CDR3 bases are TGCGCCAGCAGCTTGTCGGTCACCGGGGAGCTGTTTTTT. It is translated as CASSLSVTGELFF. Supplemented by reference TRBV5-1 and TRBJ2-2, the full variable domain reads KAGVTQTPRYLIKTRGQQVTLSCSPISGHRSVSWYQQTPGQGLQFLFEYFSETQRNKGNFPGRFSGRQFSNSRSEMNVSTLELGDSALYLCASSLSVTGELFFGEGSRLTVL.

V gene TRBV19 combines with J gene TRBJ2-2; 8 bases agree with TRBD2. Germline CDR1 LNHDA, CDR2 SQIVND (reference sequence). Unmatched junction bases numbered 4, after V lost 4 bases and J lost 6 bases. The CDR3 has 14 residues. This chain's CDR3 is CASSTGGLPGELFF. CDR3 in DNA: TGTGCCAGTAGTACGGGGGGGCTCCCCGGGGAGCTGTTTTTT.

The rearrangement links TRBV27 to TRBJ2-7, with 7 bases that match TRBD1. CDR3 length: 13 amino acids. CDR1 is MNHEY and CDR2 is SMNVEV in the germline V gene (reference sequence). Trimming cost V 4 bases and J 2 bases; bases outside gene matches: 2. CDR3 nucleotides: TGTGCCAGCAGTTCTGACAGGGCCTACGAGCAGTACTTC. This translates into CASSSDRAYEQYF.

This clone was detected only once. The V and J genes are TRBV6-5 and TRBJ1-3, with D unclear. The CDR3 contains 14 residues. From germline, CDR1 is MNHEY and CDR2 SVGAGI. V was cut by 3 bases and J by 0 bases, with 6 bases left in between. The CDR3 sequence: CASSYGSSGNTIYF. As DNA, the CDR3 is TGTGCCAGCAGTTATGGCAGCTCTGGAAACACCATATATTTT.